This T cell receptor (beta chain) was sequenced during a study of blood T cell repertoires in COVID-19. On the study more broadly: Samples of COVID-19 (acute and convalescent) were obtained from the United States, Italy and Spain. PBMCs, B-cell-depleted T cells, or T cells provided the cDNA or gDNA that made up the material.

In the original workflow: Using reference gene primer amplification, nucleated cell counts were estimated. The table came from immunoSEQ multiplex PCR; TCRdb's copy has only in-frame clones and leaves some out. That table gives V, J and clone size, and the DNA gave D and trimming. The sample contains 55,000 to 65,000 clones, 70% to 90% of which appear only once. Per germline, CDR1 SGHTA and CDR2 FQGNSA. The CDR3 is 14 amino acids. V dropped 9 bases and J dropped 6 bases, with 18 bases sitting between them. This TCR was recovered from a human donor with active COVID-19. The donor label of this sample is uncertain. V usage is TRBV7-2 and J usage is TRBJ2-4; weak D call: TRBD1 (7 bases). The sequenced sample consisted of peripheral blood. The CDR3 is CASAEGAQGNIQYF. Written as DNA, the CDR3 is TGTGCCAGTGCGGAGGGGGCGCAGGGAAACATTCAGTACTTC.